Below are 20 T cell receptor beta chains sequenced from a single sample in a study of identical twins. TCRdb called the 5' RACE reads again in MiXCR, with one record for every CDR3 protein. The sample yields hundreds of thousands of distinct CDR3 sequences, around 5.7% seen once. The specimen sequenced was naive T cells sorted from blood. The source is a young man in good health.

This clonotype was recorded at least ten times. The CDR3 DNA follows: TGTGCCAGCAGCCCCCCGCGGAGAGCGAACACCGGGGAGCTGTTTTTT. This gives the protein CASSPPRRANTGELFF. The gene calls are TRBV11-2 and TRBJ2-2; no definite D call. CDR1 is SGHAT and CDR2 is FQNNGV in the germline V gene. The germline V and J ends were trimmed by 5 bases and 0 bases, with 13 bases remaining between them. This CDR3 region has 16 residues.

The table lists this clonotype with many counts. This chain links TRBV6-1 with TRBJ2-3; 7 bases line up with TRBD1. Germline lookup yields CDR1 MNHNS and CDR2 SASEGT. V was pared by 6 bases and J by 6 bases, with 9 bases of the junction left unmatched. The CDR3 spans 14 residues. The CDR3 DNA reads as TGTGCCAGCAGCACTAGGACAGGAGCGGATACGCAGTATTTT. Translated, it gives CASSTRTGADTQYF.

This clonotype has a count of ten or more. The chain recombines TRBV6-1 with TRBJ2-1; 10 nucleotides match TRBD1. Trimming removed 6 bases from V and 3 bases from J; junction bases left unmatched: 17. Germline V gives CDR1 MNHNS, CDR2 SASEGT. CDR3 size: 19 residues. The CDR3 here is CASSLTLPWTGGNYNEQFF. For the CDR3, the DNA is TGTGCCAGCAGCCTAACGTTACCCTGGACAGGGGGAAACTACAATGAGCAGTTCTTC.

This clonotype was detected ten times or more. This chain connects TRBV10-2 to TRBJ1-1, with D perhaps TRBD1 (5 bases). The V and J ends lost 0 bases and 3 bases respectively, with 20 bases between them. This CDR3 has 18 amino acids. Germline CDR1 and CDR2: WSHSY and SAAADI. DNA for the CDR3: TGCGCCAGCAGTGAGTCGTGGGGCGGGGCAATATTGGACACTGAAGCTTTCTTT. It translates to CASSESWGGAILDTEAFF.

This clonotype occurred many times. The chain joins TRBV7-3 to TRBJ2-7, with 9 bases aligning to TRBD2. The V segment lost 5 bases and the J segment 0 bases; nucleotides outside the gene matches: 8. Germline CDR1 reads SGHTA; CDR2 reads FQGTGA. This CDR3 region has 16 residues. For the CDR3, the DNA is TGTGCCAGCAGCGGATCGAGACTAGCGGTCTCCTACGAGCAGTACTTC. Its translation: CASSGSRLAVSYEQYF.

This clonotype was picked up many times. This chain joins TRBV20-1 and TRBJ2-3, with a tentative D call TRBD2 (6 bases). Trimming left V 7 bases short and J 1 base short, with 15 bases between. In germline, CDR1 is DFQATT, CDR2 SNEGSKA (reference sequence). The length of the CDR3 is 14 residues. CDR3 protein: CSGLGGGGTDTQYF. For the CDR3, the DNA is TGCAGTGGACTGGGCGGCGGGGGCACAGATACGCAGTATTTT.

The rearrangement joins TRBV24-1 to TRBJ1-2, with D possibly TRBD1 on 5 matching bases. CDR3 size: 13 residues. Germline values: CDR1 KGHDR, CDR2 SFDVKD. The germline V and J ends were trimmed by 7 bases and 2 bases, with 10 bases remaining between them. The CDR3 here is CATRRGPNYGYTF. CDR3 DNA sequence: TGTGCCACCAGGAGGGGCCCGAACTATGGCTACACCTTC.

The CDR3 loop reads CSVDRGLQETQYF. CDR3 coding DNA: TGCAGCGTTGATAGGGGCCTCCAAGAGACCCAGTACTTC. This sequence joins TRBV29-1 and TRBJ2-5; the D gene is possibly TRBD1 (5 bases). V was cut by 3 bases and J by 1 base, with 9 bases left in between. From germline, CDR1 is SQVTM and CDR2 ANQGSEA. The CDR3 has 13 residues.

The CDR3 spells CASGGLAGVNNEQFF. CDR3 DNA: TGTGCCAGCGGGGGACTAGCGGGAGTCAACAATGAGCAGTTCTTC. This sequence joins TRBV27 and TRBJ2-1; TRBD2 aligns across 14 bases. Germline loops: CDR1 MNHEY, CDR2 SMNVEV (reference sequence). J was trimmed by 5 bases and V by 8 bases; bases with no gene match: 5. This CDR3 comprises 15 residues.

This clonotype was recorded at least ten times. CDR3: CASSLAFWDRTGANVLTF. CDR3 nucleotides: TGTGCCAGCAGTTTAGCGTTTTGGGACAGGACAGGGGCCAACGTCCTGACTTTC. The chain recombines TRBV12-3 or TRBV12-4 with TRBJ2-6; 8 bases line up with TRBD1. The CDR3 totals 18 residues. V shed 0 bases, J shed 4 bases, and the junction held 8 bases outside the gene matches.

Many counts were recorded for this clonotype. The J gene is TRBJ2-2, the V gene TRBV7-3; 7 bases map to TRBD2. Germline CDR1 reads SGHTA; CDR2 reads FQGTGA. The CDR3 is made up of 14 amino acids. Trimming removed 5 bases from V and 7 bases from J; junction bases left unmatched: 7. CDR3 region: CASSPSGAGGELFF. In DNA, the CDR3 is TGTGCCAGCAGCCCCAGCGGGGCAGGCGGGGAGCTGTTTTTT.

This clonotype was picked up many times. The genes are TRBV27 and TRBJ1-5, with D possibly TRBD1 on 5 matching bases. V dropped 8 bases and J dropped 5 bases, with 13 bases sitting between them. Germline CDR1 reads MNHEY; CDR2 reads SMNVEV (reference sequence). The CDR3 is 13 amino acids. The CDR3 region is CASSTGLHQPQHF. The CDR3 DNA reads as TGTGCCAGCTCTACAGGCTTGCATCAGCCCCAGCATTTT.

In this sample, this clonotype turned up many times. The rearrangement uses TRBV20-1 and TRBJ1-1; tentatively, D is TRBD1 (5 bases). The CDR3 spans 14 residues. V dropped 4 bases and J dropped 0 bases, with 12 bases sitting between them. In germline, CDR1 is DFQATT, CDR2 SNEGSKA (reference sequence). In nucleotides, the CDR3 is TGCAGTGCTACACTACCAGGGTTGAACACTGAAGCTTTCTTT. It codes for CSATLPGLNTEAFF.

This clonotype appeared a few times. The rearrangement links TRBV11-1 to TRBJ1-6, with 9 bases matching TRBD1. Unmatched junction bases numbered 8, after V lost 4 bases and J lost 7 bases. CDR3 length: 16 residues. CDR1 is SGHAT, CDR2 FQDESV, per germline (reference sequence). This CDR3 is CASSSHRGQGNSPLHF. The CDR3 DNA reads TGTGCCAGCAGCTCGCACAGGGGGCAAGGAAATTCACCCCTCCACTTT.

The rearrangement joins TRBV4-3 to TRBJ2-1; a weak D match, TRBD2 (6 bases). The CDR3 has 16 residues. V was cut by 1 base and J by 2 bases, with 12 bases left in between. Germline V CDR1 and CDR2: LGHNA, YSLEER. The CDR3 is CASSQVPGGTYNEQFF. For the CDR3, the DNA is TGCGCCAGCAGCCAAGTCCCTGGGGGGACCTACAATGAGCAGTTCTTC.

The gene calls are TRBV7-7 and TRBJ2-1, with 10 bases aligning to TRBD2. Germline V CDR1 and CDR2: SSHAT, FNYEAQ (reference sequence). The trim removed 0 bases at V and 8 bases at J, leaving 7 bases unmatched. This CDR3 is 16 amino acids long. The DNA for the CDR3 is TGTGCCAGCAGCTTAGCGATGGCTAGCGGGAGCGATGAGCAGTTCTTC. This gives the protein CASSLAMASGSDEQFF.

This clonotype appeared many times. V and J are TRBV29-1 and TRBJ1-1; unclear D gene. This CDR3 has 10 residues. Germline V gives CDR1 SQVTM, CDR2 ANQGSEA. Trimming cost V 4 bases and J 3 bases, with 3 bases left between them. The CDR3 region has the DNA TGCAGCGTTGGGGACACTGAAGCTTTCTTT. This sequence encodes CSVGDTEAFF.

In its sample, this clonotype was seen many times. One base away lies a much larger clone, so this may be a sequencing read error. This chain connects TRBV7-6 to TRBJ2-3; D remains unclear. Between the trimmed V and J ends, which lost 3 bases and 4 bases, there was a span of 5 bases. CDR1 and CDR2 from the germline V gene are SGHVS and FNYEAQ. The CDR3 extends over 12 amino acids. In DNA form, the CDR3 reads TGTGCCAGCAGCTTTTTGGCAGATACGCAGTATTTT. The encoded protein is CASSFLADTQYF.

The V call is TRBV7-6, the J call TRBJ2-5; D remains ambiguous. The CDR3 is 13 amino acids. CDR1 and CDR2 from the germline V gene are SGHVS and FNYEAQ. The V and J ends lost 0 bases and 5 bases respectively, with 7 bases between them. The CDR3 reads CASSLADRETQYF. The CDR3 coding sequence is TGTGCCAGCAGCTTAGCGGATCGGGAGACCCAGTACTTC.

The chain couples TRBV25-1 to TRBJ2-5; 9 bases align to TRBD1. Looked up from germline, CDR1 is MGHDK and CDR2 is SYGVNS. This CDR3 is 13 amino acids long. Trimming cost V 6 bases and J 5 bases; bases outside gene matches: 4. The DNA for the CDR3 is TGTGCCAGCAGGGACAGGGGTTACGAGACCCAGTACTTC. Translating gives CASRDRGYETQYF.